The sequence of this T cell receptor (beta chain) was determined in a study of blood T cell repertoires in COVID-19. This CDR3 is built from 15 residues. J gave up 7 bases and V 6 bases, and 7 bases lay outside the gene matches. Germline CDR1 SNHLY, CDR2 FYNNEI. Clones were read by immunoSEQ multiplex PCR, and TCRdb kept only the in-frame ones, dropping some. The sample contains about 200,000 clones, 80% to 90% of which appear only once. The origin of this receptor is a woman aged 70-85 years with acute or convalescent COVID-19. The chain is built from TRBV2 and TRBJ1-6; 9 nucleotides agree with TRBD1. The specimen was peripheral blood. The CDR3 loop reads CASRHGQGSNSPLHF. The CDR3 coding sequence is TGTGCCAGCAGACACGGACAGGGGAGCAATTCACCCCTCCACTTT. The whole variable domain, remainder taken from reference TRBV2 and TRBJ1-6, is EPEVTQTPSHQVTQMGQEVILRCVPISNHLYFYWYRQILGQKVEFLVSFYNNEISEKSEIFDDQFSVERPDGSNFTLKIRSTKLEDSAMYFCASRHGQGSNSPLHFGNGTRLTVT.